Presented here are 15 T cell receptor beta chains from one specimen sequenced in a study of CD8+ T cells in alopecia areata. Extracted RNA was reverse transcribed into cDNA, the sequencing template. Produced via immunoSEQ multiplex PCR; TCRdb's table is partial and in-frame only. The sample contains 150,000 or so clones, approximately 86% of which appear only once. Treatment denoted: oral pan-JAK inhibitor, 5-10 mg twice daily. Specimen: CD8+ T cells sorted from blood, collected at week 4, from a patient treated with tofacitinib. The receptors shown here come from a human donor with alopecia areata.

On this clone itself: Other DNA sequences of this sample code for an identical CDR3. The chain is built from TRBV11-2 and TRBJ1-1, with D unclear. Germline lookup yields CDR1 SGHAT and CDR2 FQNNGV. V was pared by 1 base and J by 5 bases, with 2 bases between. This CDR3 comprises 11 residues. The CDR3 reads CASSLGTEAFF. In DNA, the CDR3 is TGTGCCAGCAGCTTAGGGACTGAAGCTTTCTTT.

The chain uses TRBV15 and TRBJ2-1; 7 bases agree with TRBD2. Germline V gene sequence: CDR1 LNHNV, CDR2 YYDKDF (reference sequence). This CDR3 region has 15 residues. With 0 bases clipped from V and 8 bases from J, the junction kept 7 bases outside the gene matches. DNA for the CDR3: TGTGCCACCAGCAGAGATGCGGGAGTCGCATATGAGCAGTTCTTC. Its translation: CATSRDAGVAYEQFF.

The chain is built from TRBV29-1 and TRBJ2-1; 7 bases map to TRBD1. Germline CDR1 is SQVTM and CDR2 is ANQGSEA. V gave up 7 bases and J gave up 4 bases; unmatched junction bases: 7. The CDR3 has 13 amino acids. The CDR3 is CSAGTEKYNEQFF. CDR3 nucleotide sequence: TGCAGCGCCGGGACAGAAAAGTACAATGAGCAGTTCTTC.

The chain recombines TRBV2 with TRBJ2-7; 10 bases agree with TRBD2. Per the germline V gene, CDR1 is SNHLY and CDR2 is FYNNEI. CDR3 size: 15 residues. With V trimmed by 3 bases and J by 3 bases, 5 bases remained unmatched. CDR3 bases: TGTGCCAGCAGTGACGCTAGCGGGAGAAACTACGAGCAGTACTTC. Translated: CASSDASGRNYEQYF.

V gene TRBV29-1 combines with J gene TRBJ1-4, with 7 bases aligning to TRBD1. There are 15 residues in the CDR3. The germline gives CDR1 SQVTM, CDR2 ANQGSEA. Trimming at V came to 3 bases and at J to 7 bases, leaving 11 bases not matched to a gene. The CDR3 loop reads CSVEVGSRQGEKLFF. In DNA, the CDR3 is TGCAGCGTTGAGGTTGGCAGTCGACAGGGTGAAAAACTGTTTTTT.

This chain joins TRBV27 and TRBJ2-1, with D perhaps matching TRBD2 (6 bases). Trimming stripped 6 bases from V and 6 bases from J, with 9 bases between. CDR3 length: 12 amino acids. The germline CDR1 and CDR2 sequences are MNHEY and SMNVEV (reference sequence). The DNA for the CDR3 is TGTGCCAGCAGGGAACTAGCCAATGAGCAGTTCTTC. Its protein product is CASRELANEQFF.

There are a few counts of this clone. Different DNA sequences within this sample yield the same CDR3. V usage is TRBV29-1 and J usage is TRBJ2-5; D is unresolved. The CDR3 runs 10 residues. The germline V gene encodes CDR1 SQVTM and CDR2 ANQGSEA. With 1 base removed from V and 4 bases from J, the gap between germline ends came to 1 base. The CDR3 loop is CSVEGETQYF. As DNA, the CDR3 is TGCAGCGTTGAAGGAGAGACCCAGTACTTC.

The V call is TRBV10-3, the J call TRBJ2-7; tentatively, D is TRBD1 (6 bases). Germline V gives CDR1 ENHRY, CDR2 SYGVKD. V shed 3 bases and J shed 6 bases, with 9 bases lying between them. The CDR3 contains 12 residues. The CDR3 spells CAISDVGGEQYF. In nucleotides, the CDR3 is TGTGCCATCAGTGATGTAGGGGGCGAGCAGTACTTC.

The CDR3, as DNA: TGCGCCAGCGCTTTTTCTAGGGGCACCGGGGAGCTGTTTTTT. It specifies CASAFSRGTGELFF. V usage is TRBV4-1 and J usage is TRBJ2-2; TRBD1 is a possible D gene (5 bases). Trimming left V 8 bases short and J 4 bases short, with 14 bases between. Germline V gene sequence: CDR1 MGHRA, CDR2 YSYEKL. The CDR3 consists of 14 residues.

V usage is TRBV7-8 and J usage is TRBJ2-7, with TRBD2 matching over 12 bases. V lost 4 bases to trimming and J lost 2 bases; unmatched junction nucleotides: 3. The CDR3 is 15 residues long. Germline values: CDR1 SGHVS, CDR2 FQNEAQ. CDR3 region: CASSSTSGRTYEQYF. Here the CDR3 DNA reads TGTGCCAGCAGCTCGACTAGCGGGAGAACCTACGAGCAGTACTTC.

A remark on this clone: Other DNA sequences in this sample translate to the same CDR3. The gene calls are TRBV7-9 and TRBJ2-2; D ambiguous. Trimming left V 0 bases short and J 7 bases short, with 0 bases between. Germline V CDR1 and CDR2: SEHNR, FQNEAQ (reference sequence). The CDR3 is 11 residues long. Written as DNA, the CDR3 is TGTGCCAGCAGCTTAGCCGGGGAGCTGTTTTTT. This encodes CASSLAGELFF.

The chain has TRBV13 and TRBJ2-2, with D unclear. This CDR3 is 15 amino acids long. CDR1 is PRHDT and CDR2 is FYEKMQ in the germline V gene (reference sequence). Trimming cost V 6 bases and J 0 bases, with 11 bases left between them. DNA of the CDR3: TGTGCCAGCAGTCCCAAGTCCGCGAACACCGGGGAGCTGTTTTTT. This sequence encodes CASSPKSANTGELFF. The full variable domain, with the rest looked up from reference TRBV13 and TRBJ2-2, is AAGVIQSPRHLIKEKRETATLKCYPIPRHDTVYWYQQGPGQDPQFLISFYEKMQSDKGSIPDRFSAQQFSDYHSELNMSSLELGDSALYFCASSPKSANTGELFFGEGSRLTVL.

The chain uses TRBV10-3 and TRBJ1-2, with 7 bases aligning to TRBD1. Unmatched junction bases numbered 4, after V lost 3 bases and J lost 0 bases. This CDR3 has 15 amino acids. The germline gives CDR1 ENHRY, CDR2 SYGVKD. Here the CDR3 reads CAISEGTASNYGYTF. The CDR3 nucleotides are TGTGCCATCAGTGAAGGGACAGCATCTAACTATGGCTACACCTTC.

The chain uses TRBV4-1 and TRBJ2-3, with 7 bases lining up with TRBD2. Germline V CDR1 and CDR2: MGHRA, YSYEKL. V gave up 0 bases and J gave up 3 bases; unmatched junction bases: 12. The CDR3 has 18 amino acids. The CDR3 DNA sequence: TGCGCCAGCAGCCAAGAGGAGGGCGGGAGTTTATATACAGATACGCAGTATTTT. It encodes CASSQEEGGSLYTDTQYF.

The CDR3, as DNA: TGTGCCAGCAGCTTTACAGGCTCGGAGCAGTACTTC. It is translated as CASSFTGSEQYF. This chain joins TRBV7-9 and TRBJ2-7, with TRBD1 as a possible D gene (5 bases). The CDR3 has 12 amino acids. The germline V gene encodes CDR1 SEHNR and CDR2 FQNEAQ (reference sequence). Trimming left V 3 bases short and J 7 bases short, with 10 bases between.